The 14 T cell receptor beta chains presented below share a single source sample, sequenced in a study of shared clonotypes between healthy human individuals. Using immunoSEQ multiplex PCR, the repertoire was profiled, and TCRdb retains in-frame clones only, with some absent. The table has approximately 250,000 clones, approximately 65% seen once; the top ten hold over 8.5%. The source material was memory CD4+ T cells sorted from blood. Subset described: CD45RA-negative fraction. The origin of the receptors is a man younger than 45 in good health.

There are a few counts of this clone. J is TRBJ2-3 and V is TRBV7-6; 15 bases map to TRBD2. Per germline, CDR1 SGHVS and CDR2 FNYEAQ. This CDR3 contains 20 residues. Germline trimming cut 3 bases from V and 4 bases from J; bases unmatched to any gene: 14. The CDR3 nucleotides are TGTGCCAGCAGCTTGTATTTTGGACTAGCGGGAGGGCCCATCGCAGATACGCAGTATTTT. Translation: CASSLYFGLAGGPIADTQYF. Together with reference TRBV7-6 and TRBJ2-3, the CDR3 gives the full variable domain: GAGVSQSPRYKVTKRGQDVALRCDPISGHVSLYWYRQALGQGPEFLTYFNYEAQQDKSGLPNDRFSAERPEGSISTLTIQRTEQRDSAMYRCASSLYFGLAGGPIADTQYFGPGTRLTVL.

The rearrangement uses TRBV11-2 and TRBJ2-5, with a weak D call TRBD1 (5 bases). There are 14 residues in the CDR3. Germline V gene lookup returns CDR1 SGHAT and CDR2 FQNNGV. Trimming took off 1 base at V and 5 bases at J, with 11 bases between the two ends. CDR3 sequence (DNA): TGTGCCAGCAGCTTAGTAGCCAGGGTGGAGACCCAGTACTTC. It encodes CASSLVARVETQYF.

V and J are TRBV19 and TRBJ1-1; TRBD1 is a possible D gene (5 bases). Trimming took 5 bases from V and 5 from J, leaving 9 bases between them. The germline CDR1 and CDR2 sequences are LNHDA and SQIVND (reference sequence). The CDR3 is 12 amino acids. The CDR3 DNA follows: TGTGCCAGTAGTGCAGGGATGACTGAAGCTTTCTTT. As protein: CASSAGMTEAFF.

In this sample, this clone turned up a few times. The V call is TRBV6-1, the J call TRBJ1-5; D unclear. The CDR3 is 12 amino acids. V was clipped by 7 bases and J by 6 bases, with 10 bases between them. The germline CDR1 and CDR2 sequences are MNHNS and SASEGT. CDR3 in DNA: TGTGCCAGCAAAGGACCGGCTCAGCCCCAGCATTTT. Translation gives CASKGPAQPQHF.

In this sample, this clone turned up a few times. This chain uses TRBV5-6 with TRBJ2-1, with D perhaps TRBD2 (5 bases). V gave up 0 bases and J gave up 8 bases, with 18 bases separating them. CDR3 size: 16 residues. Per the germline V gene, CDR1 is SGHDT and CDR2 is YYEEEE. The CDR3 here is CASSLVSGKGSYEQFF. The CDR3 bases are TGTGCCAGCAGCTTGGTGTCGGGAAAGGGCTCTTATGAGCAGTTCTTC. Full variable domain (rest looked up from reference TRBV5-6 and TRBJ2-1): DAGVTQSPTHLIKTRGQQVTLRCSPKSGHDTVSWYQQALGQGPQFIFQYYEEEERQRGNFPDRFSGHQFPNYSSELNVNALLLGDSALYLCASSLVSGKGSYEQFFGPGTRLTVL.

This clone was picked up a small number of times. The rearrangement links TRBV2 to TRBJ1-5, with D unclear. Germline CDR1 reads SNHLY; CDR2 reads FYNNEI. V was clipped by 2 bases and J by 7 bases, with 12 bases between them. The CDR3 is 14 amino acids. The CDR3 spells CASSEQALGQPQHF. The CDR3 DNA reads TGTGCCAGCAGTGAACAGGCCCTGGGACAGCCCCAGCATTTT.

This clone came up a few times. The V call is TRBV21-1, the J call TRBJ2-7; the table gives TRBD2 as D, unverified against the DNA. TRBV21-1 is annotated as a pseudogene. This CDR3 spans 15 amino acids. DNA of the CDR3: TGTGCCAGACACGAGTTGGGGAGCCGAGCCTACGAGCAGTACTTC. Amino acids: CARHELGSRAYEQYF.

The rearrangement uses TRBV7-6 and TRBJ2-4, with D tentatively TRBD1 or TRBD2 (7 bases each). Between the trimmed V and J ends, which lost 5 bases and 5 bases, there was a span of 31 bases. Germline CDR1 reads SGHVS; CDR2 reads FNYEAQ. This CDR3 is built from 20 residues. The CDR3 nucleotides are TGTGCCAGCAGCCAAGAGACAGGGATGTCTTGGCGGGAGAGCGAAAACATTCAGTACTTC. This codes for CASSQETGMSWRESENIQYF.

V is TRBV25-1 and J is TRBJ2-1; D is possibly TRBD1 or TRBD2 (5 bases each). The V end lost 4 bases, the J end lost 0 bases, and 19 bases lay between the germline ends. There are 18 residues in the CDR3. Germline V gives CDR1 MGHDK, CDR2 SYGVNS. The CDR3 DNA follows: TGTGCCAGCAGTGCATCTCGGGACGCGAGGGGCTCCTACAATGAGCAGTTCTTC. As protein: CASSASRDARGSYNEQFF.

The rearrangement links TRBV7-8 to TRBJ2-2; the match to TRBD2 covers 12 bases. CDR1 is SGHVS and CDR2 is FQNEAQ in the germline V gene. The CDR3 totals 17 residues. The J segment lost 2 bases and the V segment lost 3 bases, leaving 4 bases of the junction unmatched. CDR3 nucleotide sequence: TGTGCCAGCAGCTTTTCTAGCGGGAGGGCCAACACCGGGGAGCTGTTTTTT. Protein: CASSFSSGRANTGELFF.

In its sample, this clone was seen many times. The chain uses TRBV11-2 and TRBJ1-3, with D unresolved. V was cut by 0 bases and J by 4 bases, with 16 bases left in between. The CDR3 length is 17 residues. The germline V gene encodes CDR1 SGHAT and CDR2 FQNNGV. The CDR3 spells CASSLEGGRKGGNTIYF. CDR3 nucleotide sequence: TGTGCCAGCAGCTTAGAAGGAGGACGGAAAGGGGGAAACACCATATATTTT. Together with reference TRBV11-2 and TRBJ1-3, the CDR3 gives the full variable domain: EAGVAQSPRYKIIEKRQSVAFWCNPISGHATLYWYQQILGQGPKLLIQFQNNGVVDDSQLPKDRFSAERLKGVDSTLKIQPAKLEDSAVYLCASSLEGGRKGGNTIYFGEGSWLTVV.

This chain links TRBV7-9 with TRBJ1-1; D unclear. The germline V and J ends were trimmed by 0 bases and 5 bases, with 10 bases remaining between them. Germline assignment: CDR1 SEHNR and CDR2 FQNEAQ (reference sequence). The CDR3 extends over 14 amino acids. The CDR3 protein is CASSLATSGTEAFF. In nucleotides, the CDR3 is TGTGCCAGCAGCTTAGCGACCAGTGGAACTGAAGCTTTCTTT.

CDR3 loop: CASSFRGVSYNEQFF. The CDR3 nucleotides read TGTGCCAGCAGCTTTCGCGGGGTATCCTACAATGAGCAGTTCTTC. The V call is TRBV7-9, the J call TRBJ2-1, with D perhaps matching TRBD2 (6 bases). The V and J ends lost 3 bases and 1 base respectively, with 10 bases between them. The CDR3 totals 15 residues. Looked up from germline, CDR1 is SEHNR and CDR2 is FQNEAQ (reference sequence).

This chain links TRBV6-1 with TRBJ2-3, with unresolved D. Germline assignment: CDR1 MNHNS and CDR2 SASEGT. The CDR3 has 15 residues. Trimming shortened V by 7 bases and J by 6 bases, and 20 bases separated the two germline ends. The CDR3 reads CASKEVEAPRDTQYF. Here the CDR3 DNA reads TGTGCCAGCAAAGAAGTCGAGGCTCCGAGGGATACGCAGTATTTT.